This T cell receptor beta chain was identified in a study of cytomegalovirus exposure and HLA in healthy donors. Whole-study results and caveats: In a later analysis, V- and J-gene trimming of beta chains associated with a DCLRE1C missense variant, replicated independently. Fewer N-insertions than the roughly 650-donor mean were reportedly shown by an Asian-associated ancestry cluster in a later analysis. Links to common viral pathogens appeared, in a later analysis, for several of the most significant clusters.

The CDR3 runs 14 residues. Germline-derived CDR1 and CDR2 are SQVTM and ANQGSEA. Trimming took 7 bases from V and 3 from J; bases not matched to a gene: 8. The PCR contained 60 Vbeta and 13 Jbeta primers. TCRdb's table, derived via immunoSEQ multiplex PCR, lists solely in-frame clones and lacks some. The sample gives about 170,000 clones, approximately 80% of which show up once; approximately 2.4% is in the top ten. Note on this clone: Its target is unknown.

Sequenced material: PBMCs. The chain uses TRBV29-1 and TRBJ1-4; 7 bases map to TRBD1. The receptor was derived from a male donor in good health and CMV-seronegative. The CDR3 sequence: CSGAETGPNEKLFF. CDR3 in DNA: TGCAGCGGAGCCGAGACAGGGCCTAATGAAAAACTGTTTTTT.